This T cell receptor (beta chain) stems from a study of cytomegalovirus exposure and HLA in healthy donors. It was with 60 Vbeta and 13 Jbeta primers that the PCR ran. Clones were sequenced by immunoSEQ multiplex PCR, and TCRdb holds only the in-frame ones, with some missing. This sample has about 140,000 clones; approximately 86% occur once, and the top ten carry 0.45% to 0.55%. General study findings and limits: According to an earlier analysis, most TCR beta V segments yielded productive rearrangements about 87% or about 30% of the time. Later analysis reportedly placed an Asian-associated ancestry cluster below the roughly 700-donor mean in N-insertions. Later analysis demonstrated an association between a missense DCLRE1C variant and TCR beta V- and J-gene trimming.

Germline loops: CDR1 MNHEY, CDR2 SMNVEV (reference sequence). After removal of 3 bases from V and 6 bases from J, the junction contained 1 base not matched to a gene. This CDR3 has 14 residues. The donors gave bone marrow, and they were healthy. Worth noting for this clone: Its target is not known.

This chain uses TRBV27 with TRBJ1-4; 10 bases are shared with TRBD1. The sample was PBMCs. The TCR comes from a woman aged 40 to 55 in good health and CMV-seronegative. CDR3 coding DNA: TGTGCCAGCAGTTTGGGACAGGGGTATGAAAAACTGTTTTTT. It specifies CASSLGQGYEKLFF.